This T cell receptor beta chain was found in a study of siplizumab effects on memory and regulatory T cells. General study findings and limits: Naive T cells were seen as more diverse than memory cells and as major alloresponse contributors. Suppression by proliferating Tregs derived from siplizumab cultures was not verified.

Of note for this clone: Its specificity is not known.

The V gene end was trimmed by 7 bases and the J gene end by 4 bases; junction bases not matched to a gene: 9. This CDR3 spans 15 amino acids. The germline V gene has CDR1 LNHDA and CDR2 SQIVND (reference sequence). Measured with immunoSEQ multiplex PCR; TCRdb has only the in-frame clones, and not every one. The sample records around 95,000 clones, less than 95% being singletons. The sample comprised non-Treg CD4+ T cells sorted from blood. The rearrangement joins TRBV19 to TRBJ1-5; TRBD1 agrees at 8 bases. The clonotype originates from a human donor in good health. The CDR3 spells CASNKMGQANQPQHF. As DNA, the CDR3 is TGTGCCAGTAATAAAATGGGACAGGCTAATCAGCCCCAGCATTTT.